What follows are 28 T cell receptor beta chains derived from one specimen sequenced in a study of chemoradiotherapy in HPV16-positive cancers. Profiled with immunoSEQ multiplex PCR; TCRdb holds only in-frame clones, not every one. This sample carries 4,000 to 5,000 clones, approximately 88% of them seen once, and the ten largest clones take 18%. Sequences were derived from tumor tissue, sampled from a patient who underwent chemoradiotherapy. These receptors all stem from a human donor with HPV-associated anogenital cancer.

The chain has TRBV11-2 and TRBJ1-2; D not resolved. The V and J ends lost 3 bases and 0 bases respectively, with 8 bases between them. The CDR3 length is 14 residues. Germline CDR1 is SGHAT and CDR2 is FQNNGV. The CDR3 here is CASSFQTANYGYTF. CDR3 in DNA: TGTGCCAGCAGCTTCCAGACGGCTAACTATGGCTACACCTTC.

The chain joins TRBV7-2 to TRBJ2-3; 7 bases are shared with TRBD2. Trimming cost V 5 bases and J 0 bases; bases outside gene matches: 5. Germline CDR1 reads SGHTA; CDR2 reads FQGNSA. This CDR3 has 15 residues. The CDR3 reads CASSRSGISTDTQYF. CDR3 nucleotide sequence: TGTGCCAGCAGCCGAAGCGGGATTAGCACAGATACGCAGTATTTT.

V gene TRBV11-2 combines with J gene TRBJ2-7, with 11 bases matching TRBD2. Per the germline V gene, CDR1 is SGHAT and CDR2 is FQNNGV. J lost 4 bases, V lost 3 bases, and 5 bases had no gene match. This CDR3 region has 15 residues. DNA for the CDR3: TGTGCCAGCAGCTTCACTAGCGGGAGTGGTTACGAGCAGTACTTC. This sequence encodes CASSFTSGSGYEQYF.

The chain has TRBV5-4 and TRBJ2-7; TRBD1 might be the D (5 bases). V gave up 0 bases and J gave up 4 bases, with 8 bases separating them. Germline V gene lookup returns CDR1 SGHNT and CDR2 YYREEE (reference sequence). The CDR3 contains 13 residues. CDR3 DNA: TGTGCCAGCAGCTTGGGGGGCGAATACGAGCAGTACTTC. It codes for CASSLGGEYEQYF.

The V and J genes are TRBV5-4 and TRBJ2-5, with TRBD1 as a possible D gene (7 bases). Germline CDR1 is SGHNT and CDR2 is YYREEE (reference sequence). CDR3 length: 14 amino acids. Trimming took 4 bases from V and 1 from J, leaving 11 bases between them. CDR3 in DNA: TGTGCCAGCAGCGCGGGACAGCTCCAAGAGACCCAGTACTTC. Translated: CASSAGQLQETQYF.

CDR3 bases: TGTGCCAGCGCTAGGGGACAGGAGTATGGCTACACCTTC. It specifies CASARGQEYGYTF. The rearrangement links TRBV7-8 to TRBJ1-2, with 8 bases that match TRBD1. The junction had 7 bases not matched to a gene; V was cut back by 8 bases and J by 5 bases. This CDR3 has 13 amino acids. CDR1 and CDR2 from the germline V gene are SGHVS and FQNEAQ.

This rearrangement joins TRBV15 to TRBJ1-1; D may be TRBD1 (6 bases). The CDR3 covers 17 residues. The germline CDR1 and CDR2 sequences are LNHNV and YYDKDF (reference sequence). V was cut by 1 base and J by 1 base, with 16 bases left in between. DNA for the CDR3: TGTGCCACCAGCAGAGTCCGGGTGCGGGGGCAGAACACTGAAGCTTTCTTT. Translation: CATSRVRVRGQNTEAFF.

Remarks on this clone: The same CDR3 also results from other DNA sequences found in this sample. The chain combines TRBV20-1 with TRBJ2-5; D unresolved. This CDR3 is built from 11 residues. Between the trimmed V and J ends, which lost 0 bases and 8 bases, there was a span of 7 bases. Germline V gives CDR1 DFQATT, CDR2 SNEGSKA (reference sequence). DNA for the CDR3: TGCAGTGCTAGAGATTTGCAAACCCAGTACTTC. Protein: CSARDLQTQYF.

The chain joins TRBV19 to TRBJ1-1; D is unresolved. The germline V and J ends were trimmed by 3 bases and 7 bases, with 12 bases remaining between them. Per germline, CDR1 LNHDA and CDR2 SQIVND (reference sequence). The CDR3 contains 13 residues. In nucleotides, the CDR3 is TGTGCCAGTAGTATGAGGTCGGAATATGAAGCTTTCTTT. Translated, it gives CASSMRSEYEAFF.

The chain carries TRBV5-1 and TRBJ2-1; 7 positions match TRBD2. CDR3 length equals 14 residues. Germline loops: CDR1 SGHRS, CDR2 YFSETQ. V trimming: 5 bases; J trimming: 4 bases; junction bases outside the gene matches: 6. The CDR3: CASRGGETYNEQFF. CDR3 bases: TGCGCCAGCAGGGGGGGGGAGACATACAATGAGCAGTTCTTC.

The chain joins TRBV7-8 to TRBJ2-7, with 7 bases lining up with TRBD1. This CDR3 region has 17 residues. The V and J ends lost 5 bases and 2 bases, in that order; junction bases with no gene match: 15. Germline CDR1 reads SGHVS; CDR2 reads FQNEAQ. CDR3 loop: CASSRTTSGQSTYEQYF. The CDR3, as DNA: TGTGCCAGCAGCCGGACGACTTCGGGACAGTCAACCTACGAGCAGTACTTC.

This chain links TRBV7-2 with TRBJ2-1; TRBD2 matches 13 bases. CDR1 is SGHTA, CDR2 FQGNSA, per germline. After removal of 2 bases from V and 7 bases from J, the junction contained 11 bases not matched to a gene. CDR3 length: 18 residues. The DNA for the CDR3 is TGTGCCAGCAGCTTAAGACTAGCGGGAGGCCCGAAACCTAATGAGCAGTTCTTC. It translates to CASSLRLAGGPKPNEQFF.

The chain joins TRBV9 to TRBJ1-1; 10 bases align to TRBD1. The junction had 8 bases not matched to a gene; V was cut back by 2 bases and J by 1 base. CDR3 length: 17 amino acids. CDR1 and CDR2 from the germline V gene are SGDLS and YYNGEE. The CDR3, as DNA: TGTGCCAGCAGCGTCGAGGGGGGGACAGGGGAGAACACTGAAGCTTTCTTT. Translation: CASSVEGGTGENTEAFF.

V and J are TRBV4-1 and TRBJ2-1; 10 nucleotides align to TRBD2. This CDR3 has 17 amino acids. The trim removed 3 bases at V and 5 bases at J, leaving 10 bases unmatched. Germline loops: CDR1 MGHRA, CDR2 YSYEKL. The CDR3 DNA sequence: TGCGCCAGCAGCCAGGGGGCGATAGCGGGGGGCGACAATGAGCAGTTCTTC. Protein sequence: CASSQGAIAGGDNEQFF.

The chain couples TRBV6-5 to TRBJ2-4; D may match TRBD1 or TRBD2 (6 bases each). Germline values: CDR1 MNHEY, CDR2 SVGAGI. The V end lost 5 bases, the J end lost 2 bases, and 10 bases lay between the germline ends. The CDR3 is 14 residues long. The CDR3 region has the DNA TGTGCCAGCAGTGGAGGGGGATCCAAAAACATTCAGTACTTC. The encoded protein is CASSGGGSKNIQYF.

The genes are TRBV5-1 and TRBJ2-3, with 9 bases identical to TRBD2. V was pared by 1 base and J by 0 bases, with 3 bases of the junction left unmatched. The CDR3 runs 16 residues. Per germline, CDR1 SGHRS and CDR2 YFSETQ. The CDR3 DNA reads as TGCGCCAGCAGCTTGCCTAGCGGGGCTAGCACAGATACGCAGTATTTT. Its translation: CASSLPSGASTDTQYF.

This chain connects TRBV6-6 to TRBJ1-1; TRBD1 might be the D (6 bases). Trimming took 7 bases from V and 1 from J, leaving 13 bases between them. The CDR3 covers 14 residues. In germline, CDR1 is MNHNY, CDR2 SVGAGI (reference sequence). The CDR3, as DNA: TGTGCCAGCAAAGGGGGGGGTAAGAACACTGAAGCTTTCTTT. Translation gives CASKGGGKNTEAFF.

The chain has TRBV19 and TRBJ2-2; D gene unclear. Trimming cost V 7 bases and J 4 bases, with 10 bases left between them. The CDR3 contains 13 residues. Germline V gene lookup returns CDR1 LNHDA and CDR2 SQIVND (reference sequence). This chain's CDR3 is CASNEPGTGELFF. The CDR3 DNA reads TGTGCCAGTAACGAACCGGGCACCGGGGAGCTGTTTTTT.

The rearrangement links TRBV6-1 to TRBJ1-4, with a weak D call TRBD1 (5 bases). Germline CDR1 MNHNS, CDR2 SASEGT. The length of the CDR3 is 12 residues. V lost 3 bases, J lost 7 bases, and 6 bases lay in between. The CDR3 DNA is TGTGCCAGCAGTGAGCAGGGTGAAAAACTGTTTTTT. Its protein product is CASSEQGEKLFF.

The V and J genes are TRBV7-6 and TRBJ2-7; D unclear. V was clipped by 5 bases and J by 0 bases, with 5 bases between them. This CDR3 spans 12 amino acids. The germline gives CDR1 SGHVS, CDR2 FNYEAQ. As DNA, the CDR3 is TGTGCCAGCAGCAGAGGCTCCTACGAGCAGTACTTC. Translated, it gives CASSRGSYEQYF.

By share, this clone counts as large. The rearrangement uses TRBV7-6 and TRBJ2-1, with D possibly being TRBD2 (5 bases). V lost 2 bases to trimming and J lost 9 bases, with 11 bases between them. Germline V gives CDR1 SGHVS, CDR2 FNYEAQ. CDR3 length: 13 amino acids. CDR3 bases: TGTGCCAGCAGCTTACTTTCTAGCAGTGAGCAGTTCTTC. This sequence encodes CASSLLSSSEQFF.

This clone was observed once. This chain uses TRBV7-8 with TRBJ1-2; D gene unclear. CDR3 length: 14 amino acids. Germline assignment: CDR1 SGHVS and CDR2 FQNEAQ. V lost 2 bases and J 3 bases, leaving 10 bases between the germline ends. The CDR3: CASSLRAADYGYTF. The CDR3 DNA reads TGTGCCAGCAGCTTACGGGCAGCCGACTATGGCTACACCTTC.

The chain employs TRBV5-1 and TRBJ2-3, with TRBD2 identical over 10 bases. In germline, CDR1 is SGHRS, CDR2 YFSETQ. J lost 5 bases, V lost 4 bases, and 10 bases had no gene match. This CDR3 spans 16 amino acids. The DNA for the CDR3 is TGCGCCAGCAGCGTATCCCTAGCGGGAGTCGGAGATACGCAGTATTTT. Its protein product is CASSVSLAGVGDTQYF.

The V gene is TRBV29-1, the J gene TRBJ2-1; TRBD2 might be the D (6 bases). Trimming took off 7 bases at V and 6 bases at J, with 22 bases between the two ends. CDR1 is SQVTM and CDR2 is ANQGSEA in the germline V gene. The CDR3 loop spans 15 amino acids. The CDR3 spells CSERPQGTWSNEQFF. CDR3 nucleotides: TGCAGCGAACGACCCCAAGGGACTTGGTCCAATGAGCAGTTCTTC.

This clone was seen just once. The chain joins TRBV19 to TRBJ2-3; 15 bases match TRBD2. The CDR3 runs to 17 residues. CDR1 is LNHDA and CDR2 is SQIVND in the germline V gene (reference sequence). V trimming: 4 bases; J trimming: 1 base; junction bases outside the gene matches: 3. The CDR3: CASSKGLAGGRTDTQYF. The CDR3 DNA is TGTGCCAGTAGTAAGGGACTAGCGGGAGGCCGCACAGATACGCAGTATTTT.

This clone turned up a few times. The chain employs TRBV29-1 and TRBJ2-5; D gene uncertain. The CDR3 sequence is 11 residues long. Germline V gene sequence: CDR1 SQVTM, CDR2 ANQGSEA. The germline V and J ends were trimmed by 3 bases and 4 bases, with 6 bases remaining between them. The CDR3 protein is CSVEPGETQYF. CDR3 sequence (DNA): TGCAGCGTTGAGCCAGGAGAGACCCAGTACTTC.

The V gene is TRBV4-3, the J gene TRBJ2-4, with 9 nucleotides matching TRBD1. The CDR3 extends over 16 amino acids. From germline, CDR1 is LGHNA and CDR2 YSLEER. The junction had 7 bases not matched to a gene; V was cut back by 1 base and J by 6 bases. CDR3 sequence reads: CASSQVAGTGTNIQYF. DNA for the CDR3: TGCGCCAGCAGCCAAGTCGCCGGGACAGGGACAAACATTCAGTACTTC.

This chain joins TRBV30 and TRBJ1-1; D gene uncertain. The V and J ends lost 3 bases and 11 bases respectively, with 16 bases between them. From germline, CDR1 is GTSNPN and CDR2 SVGIG (reference sequence). CDR3 length: 12 residues. The DNA for the CDR3 is TGTGCCTGGAGCGACACCCCCACTGGGGCTTTCTTT. Encoded protein: CAWSDTPTGAFF. Drawing the rest from reference TRBV30 and TRBJ1-1, the complete variable domain is SQTIHQWPATLVQPVGSPLSLECTVEGTSNPNLYWYRQAAGRGLQLLFYSVGIGQISSEVPQNLSASRPQDRQFILSSKKLLLSDSGFYLCAWSDTPTGAFFGQGTRLTVV.